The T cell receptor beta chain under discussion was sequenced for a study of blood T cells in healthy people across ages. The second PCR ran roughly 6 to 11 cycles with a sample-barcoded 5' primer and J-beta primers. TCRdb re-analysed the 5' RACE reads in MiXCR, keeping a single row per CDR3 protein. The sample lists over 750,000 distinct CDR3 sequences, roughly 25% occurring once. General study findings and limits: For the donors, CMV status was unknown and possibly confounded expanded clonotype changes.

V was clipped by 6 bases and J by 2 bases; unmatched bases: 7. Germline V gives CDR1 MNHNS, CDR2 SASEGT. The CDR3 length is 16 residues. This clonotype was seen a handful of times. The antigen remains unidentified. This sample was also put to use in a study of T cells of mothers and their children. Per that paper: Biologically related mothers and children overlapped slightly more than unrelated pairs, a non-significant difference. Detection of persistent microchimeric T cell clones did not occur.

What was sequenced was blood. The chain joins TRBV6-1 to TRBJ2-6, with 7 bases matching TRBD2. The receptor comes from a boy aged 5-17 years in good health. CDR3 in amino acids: CASRVGGSAGANVLTF. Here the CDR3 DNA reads TGTGCCAGCAGGGTCGGCGGGAGCGCTGGGGCCAACGTCCTGACTTTC.